These 8 T cell receptor beta chains were all obtained from the same sample, sequenced in a study of T-cell reconstitution after alpha-beta-depleted transplantation in children. Preparation of the TCRbeta library used unique molecular identifiers. In TCRdb, the PCR reads were re-called with MiXCR into one record per CDR3 protein. The sample records a few hundred thousand distinct CDR3 sequences, over 9.5% being singletons. This specimen consisted of PBMCs, obtained before TCRalphabeta/CD19-depleted stem cell transplant. These TCRs come from a boy in the first two years of life with acute myeloid leukemia, due to receive a stem cell transplant.

This clonotype was observed at least ten times. The chain joins TRBV7-2 to TRBJ1-3; D is ambiguous. The CDR3 is 16 residues long. Germline CDR1 SGHTA, CDR2 FQGNSA. V was cut by 5 bases and J by 2 bases, with 16 bases left in between. The CDR3 is CASSHPSWVAGNTIYF. The CDR3 region has the DNA TGTGCCAGCAGCCACCCAAGTTGGGTGGCTGGAAACACCATATATTTT.

This clonotype was counted at least ten times. The chain links TRBV4-1 to TRBJ2-2; D is possibly TRBD2 (5 bases). The length of the CDR3 is 13 residues. V was clipped by 5 bases and J by 6 bases, with 10 bases between them. From germline, CDR1 is MGHRA and CDR2 YSYEKL. CDR3 in DNA: TGCGCCAGCAGCAGTAGCGTGGCCGGGGAGCTGTTTTTT. This codes for CASSSSVAGELFF.

The rearrangement uses TRBV20-1 and TRBJ2-7; tentatively, D is TRBD2 (5 bases). V gave up 3 bases and J gave up 6 bases, with 24 bases separating them. CDR3 length: 16 residues. CDR1 DFQATT and CDR2 SNEGSKA come from the germline V gene (reference sequence). This CDR3 is CSARPAVAPSGGEQYF. In DNA form, the CDR3 reads TGCAGTGCTAGGCCCGCTGTGGCCCCCAGCGGCGGCGAGCAGTACTTC.

This clonotype was seen ten or more times. The chain employs TRBV7-8 and TRBJ2-7; D might be TRBD1 (6 bases). Germline CDR1 reads SGHVS; CDR2 reads FQNEAQ. The CDR3 loop spans 13 amino acids. V shed 5 bases and J shed 1 base, with 9 bases lying between them. CDR3 nucleotides: TGTGCCAGCAGCCAGGGACATTCCTACGAGCAGTACTTC. Translated: CASSQGHSYEQYF.

This clonotype was counted many times. DNA of the CDR3: TGCAGTGCTAGGGATTCCGGGTTTTCCTACGAGCAGTACTTC. Protein: CSARDSGFSYEQYF. This chain links TRBV20-1 with TRBJ2-7; D uncertain. CDR1 is DFQATT and CDR2 is SNEGSKA in the germline V gene (reference sequence). The CDR3 spans 14 residues. Trimming cost V 3 bases and J 1 base, with 13 bases left between them.

V gene TRBV6-1 combines with J gene TRBJ1-5; no reliable D call. Between the trimmed V and J ends, which lost 6 bases and 1 base, there was a span of 10 bases. Looked up from germline, CDR1 is MNHNS and CDR2 is SASEGT. The CDR3 runs to 14 residues. The CDR3 region is CASRPDGSNQPQHF. The CDR3 bases are TGTGCCAGCAGACCCGACGGAAGCAATCAGCCCCAGCATTTT.

The sample holds many counts of this clonotype. This chain uses TRBV11-3 with TRBJ2-2, with 8 bases matching TRBD2. Germline assignment: CDR1 SGHNT and CDR2 YENEEA. V gave up 5 bases and J gave up 5 bases; unmatched junction bases: 7. The CDR3 has 15 amino acids. The CDR3 reads CASSPVAGRTGELFF. In DNA form, the CDR3 reads TGTGCCAGCAGCCCCGTAGCGGGAAGGACCGGGGAGCTGTTTTTT.

This clonotype was seen repeatedly, ten times or more. The V gene is TRBV11-2, the J gene TRBJ2-1; 8 bases map to TRBD1. Germline CDR1 SGHAT, CDR2 FQNNGV. The CDR3 runs 16 residues. V was pared by 3 bases and J by 5 bases, with 9 bases of the junction left unmatched. In DNA form, the CDR3 reads TGTGCCAGCAGCTTTGTTTCAGGGGGCCGTGACAATGAGCAGTTCTTC. Protein product: CASSFVSGGRDNEQFF.